This T cell receptor (beta chain) derives from a study of TIL therapy for anti-PD-1-resistant metastatic lung cancer. At the level of the study: Most patients had lung adenocarcinoma.

The V gene end was trimmed by 3 bases and the J gene end by 2 bases; junction bases not matched to a gene: 2. This CDR3 comprises 15 residues. In germline, CDR1 is SNHLY, CDR2 FYNNEI. This clone was observed a few times. Time point of the sample: pre-treatment sample, taken before nivolumab and TIL therapy. Sequencing used immunoSEQ v3. The assay was immunoSEQ multiplex PCR, and TCRdb's table has in-frame clones only and misses some. There are about 43,000 clones in the sample; 70% to 85% occur only once, and more than 12% lies in the top ten. The TCR comes from a man between 65 and 85 years old with non-small cell lung cancer. V usage is TRBV2 and J usage is TRBJ1-5; TRBD1 matches 9 bases. This material consisted of blood, taken at baseline. As DNA, the CDR3 is TGTGCCAGCAGTGAGCGGGACAGGGGCAATCAGCCCCAGCATTTT. Amino acid sequence: CASSERDRGNQPQHF.